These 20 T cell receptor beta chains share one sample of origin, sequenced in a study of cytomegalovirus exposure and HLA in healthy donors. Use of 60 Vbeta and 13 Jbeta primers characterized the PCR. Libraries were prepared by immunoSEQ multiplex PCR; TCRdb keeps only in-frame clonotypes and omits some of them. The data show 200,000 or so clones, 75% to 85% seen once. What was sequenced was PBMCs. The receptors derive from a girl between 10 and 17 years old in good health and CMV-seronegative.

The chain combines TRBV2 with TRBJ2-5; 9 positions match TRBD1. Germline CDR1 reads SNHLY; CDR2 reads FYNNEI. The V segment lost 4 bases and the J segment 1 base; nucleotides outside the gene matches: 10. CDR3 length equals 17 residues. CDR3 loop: CASSGGQGGGLQETQYF. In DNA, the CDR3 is TGTGCCAGCAGTGGGGGACAGGGCGGGGGTCTCCAAGAGACCCAGTACTTC. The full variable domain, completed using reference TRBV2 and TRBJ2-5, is EPEVTQTPSHQVTQMGQEVILRCVPISNHLYFYWYRQILGQKVEFLVSFYNNEISEKSEIFDDQFSVERPDGSNFTLKIRSTKLEDSAMYFCASSGGQGGGLQETQYFGPGTRLLVL.

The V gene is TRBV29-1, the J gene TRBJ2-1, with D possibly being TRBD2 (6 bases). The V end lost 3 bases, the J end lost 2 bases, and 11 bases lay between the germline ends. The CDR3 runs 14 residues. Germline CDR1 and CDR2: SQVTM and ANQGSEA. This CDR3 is CSVEAGPTYNEQFF. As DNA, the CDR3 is TGCAGCGTTGAGGCGGGACCTACCTACAATGAGCAGTTCTTC.

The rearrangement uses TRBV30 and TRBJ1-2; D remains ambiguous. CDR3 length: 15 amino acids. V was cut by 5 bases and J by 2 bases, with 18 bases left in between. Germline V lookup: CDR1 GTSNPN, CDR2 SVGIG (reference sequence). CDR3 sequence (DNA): TGTGCCTGGGGGCTCAGTGGTTCCGTAAACTATGGCTACACCTTC. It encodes CAWGLSGSVNYGYTF.

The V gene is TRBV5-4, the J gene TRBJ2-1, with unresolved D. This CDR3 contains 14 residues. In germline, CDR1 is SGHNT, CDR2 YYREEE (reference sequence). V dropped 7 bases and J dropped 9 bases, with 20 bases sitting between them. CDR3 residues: CASRSDLSTGEQFF. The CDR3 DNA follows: TGTGCCAGCCGATCGGATCTCTCCACGGGTGAGCAGTTCTTC.

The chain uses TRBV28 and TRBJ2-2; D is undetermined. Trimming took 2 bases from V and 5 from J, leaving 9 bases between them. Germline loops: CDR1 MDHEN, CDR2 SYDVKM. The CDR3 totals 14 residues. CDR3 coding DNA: TGTGCCAGCAGTTTAGGGCAGCCAACCGGGGAGCTGTTTTTT. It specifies CASSLGQPTGELFF. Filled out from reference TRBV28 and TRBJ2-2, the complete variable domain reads DVKVTQSSRYLVKRTGEKVFLECVQDMDHENMFWYRQDPGLGLRLIYFSYDVKMKEKGDIPEGYSVSREKKERFSLILESASTNQTSMYLCASSLGQPTGELFFGEGSRLTVL.

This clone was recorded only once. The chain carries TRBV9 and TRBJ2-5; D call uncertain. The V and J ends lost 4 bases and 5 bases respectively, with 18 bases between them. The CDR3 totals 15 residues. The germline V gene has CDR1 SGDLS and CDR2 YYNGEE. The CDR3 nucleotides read TGTGCCAGCAGCCCCCAGGATTCTTTTTGGGAGACCCAGTACTTC. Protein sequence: CASSPQDSFWETQYF.

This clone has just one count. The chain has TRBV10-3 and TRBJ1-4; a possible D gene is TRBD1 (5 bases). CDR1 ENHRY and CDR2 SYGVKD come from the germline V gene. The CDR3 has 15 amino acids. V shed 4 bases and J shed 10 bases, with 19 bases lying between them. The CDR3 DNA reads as TGTGCCATCAGTGCCATTCCGGGTCCGGGGGGAAAACTGTTTTTT. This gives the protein CAISAIPGPGGKLFF.

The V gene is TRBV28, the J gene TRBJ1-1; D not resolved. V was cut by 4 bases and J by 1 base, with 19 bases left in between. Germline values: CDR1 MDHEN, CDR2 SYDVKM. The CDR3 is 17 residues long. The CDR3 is CASSSVAKALGNTEAFF. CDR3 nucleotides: TGTGCCAGCAGTTCTGTAGCTAAGGCCCTGGGGAACACTGAAGCTTTCTTT.

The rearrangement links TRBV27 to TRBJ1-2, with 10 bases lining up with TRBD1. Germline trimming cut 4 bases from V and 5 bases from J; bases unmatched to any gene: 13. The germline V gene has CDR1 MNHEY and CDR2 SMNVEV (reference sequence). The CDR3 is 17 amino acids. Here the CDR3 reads CASSYRPGGQGNYGYTF. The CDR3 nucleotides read TGTGCCAGCAGTTATCGACCCGGGGGACAGGGGAATTATGGCTACACCTTC.

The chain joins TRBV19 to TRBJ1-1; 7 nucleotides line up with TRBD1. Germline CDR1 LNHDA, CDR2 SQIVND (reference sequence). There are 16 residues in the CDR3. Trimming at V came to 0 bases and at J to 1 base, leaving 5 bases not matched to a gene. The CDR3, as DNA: TGTGCCAGTAGTATAGATTCCCGGACAGGGAACACTGAAGCTTTCTTT. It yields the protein CASSIDSRTGNTEAFF.

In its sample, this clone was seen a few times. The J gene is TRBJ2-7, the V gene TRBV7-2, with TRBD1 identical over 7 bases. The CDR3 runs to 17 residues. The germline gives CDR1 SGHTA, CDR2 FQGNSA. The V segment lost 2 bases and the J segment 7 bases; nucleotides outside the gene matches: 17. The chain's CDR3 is CASSLSPRRQGTWEQYF. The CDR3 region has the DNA TGTGCCAGCAGCTTATCCCCCCGCAGACAGGGAACTTGGGAGCAGTACTTC.

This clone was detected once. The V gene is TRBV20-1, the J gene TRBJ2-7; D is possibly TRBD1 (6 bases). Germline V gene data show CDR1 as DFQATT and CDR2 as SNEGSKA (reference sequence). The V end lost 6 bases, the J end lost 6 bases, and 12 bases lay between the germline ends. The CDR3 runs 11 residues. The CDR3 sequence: CSARDITEQYF. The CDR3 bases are TGCAGTGCCAGGGACATTACCGAGCAGTACTTC.

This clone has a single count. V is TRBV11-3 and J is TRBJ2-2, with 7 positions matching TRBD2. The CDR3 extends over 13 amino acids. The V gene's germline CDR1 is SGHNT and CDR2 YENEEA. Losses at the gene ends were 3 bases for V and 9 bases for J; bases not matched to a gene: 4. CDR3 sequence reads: CASSLRGGRELFF. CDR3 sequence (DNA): TGTGCCAGCAGCTTGCGCGGGGGTAGGGAGCTGTTTTTT.

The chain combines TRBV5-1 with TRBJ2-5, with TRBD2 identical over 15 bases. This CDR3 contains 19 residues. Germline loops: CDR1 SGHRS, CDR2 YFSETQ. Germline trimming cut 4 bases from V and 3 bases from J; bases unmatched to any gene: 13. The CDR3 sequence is CASSPMGLAGGGAEETQYF. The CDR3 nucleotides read TGCGCCAGCAGCCCTATGGGACTAGCGGGAGGCGGGGCCGAAGAGACCCAGTACTTC.

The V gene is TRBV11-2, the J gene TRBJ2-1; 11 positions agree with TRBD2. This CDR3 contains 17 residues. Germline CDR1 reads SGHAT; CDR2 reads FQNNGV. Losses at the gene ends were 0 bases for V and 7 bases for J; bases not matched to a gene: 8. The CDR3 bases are TGTGCCAGCAGCTTAGATCAGATAGCGGGAGGGCGAAATGAGCAGTTCTTC. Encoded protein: CASSLDQIAGGRNEQFF.

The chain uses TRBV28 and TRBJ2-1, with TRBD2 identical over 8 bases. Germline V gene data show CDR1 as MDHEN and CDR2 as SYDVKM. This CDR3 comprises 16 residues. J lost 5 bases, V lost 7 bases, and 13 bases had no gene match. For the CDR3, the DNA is TGTGCCAGCACTCCAATCCGTGGGACTAGGGACAATGAGCAGTTCTTC. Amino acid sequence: CASTPIRGTRDNEQFF.

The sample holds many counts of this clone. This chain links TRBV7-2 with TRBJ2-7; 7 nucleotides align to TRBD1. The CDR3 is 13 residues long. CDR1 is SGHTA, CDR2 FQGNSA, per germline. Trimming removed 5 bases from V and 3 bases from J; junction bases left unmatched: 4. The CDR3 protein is CASSPQGNYEQYF. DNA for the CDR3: TGTGCCAGCAGCCCACAGGGGAACTACGAGCAGTACTTC.

The CDR3 DNA is TGTGCCAGCCAGGGTCCGAAAACCGCTGAAGCTTTCTTT. It translates to CASQGPKTAEAFF. The chain uses TRBV6-1 and TRBJ1-1; the D gene is possibly TRBD1 (5 bases). V was shortened by 8 bases and J by 6 bases, with 16 bases between the two germline ends. This CDR3 has 13 residues. Germline loops: CDR1 MNHNS, CDR2 SASEGT.

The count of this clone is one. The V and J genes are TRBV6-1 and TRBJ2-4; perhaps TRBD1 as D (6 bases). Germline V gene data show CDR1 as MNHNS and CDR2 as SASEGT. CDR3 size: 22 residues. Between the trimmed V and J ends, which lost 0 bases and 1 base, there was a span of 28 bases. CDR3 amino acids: CASSEAPRTRSGAGFAKNIQYF. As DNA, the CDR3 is TGTGCCAGCAGTGAAGCGCCTCGGACTCGATCAGGGGCTGGATTCGCCAAAAACATTCAGTACTTC.

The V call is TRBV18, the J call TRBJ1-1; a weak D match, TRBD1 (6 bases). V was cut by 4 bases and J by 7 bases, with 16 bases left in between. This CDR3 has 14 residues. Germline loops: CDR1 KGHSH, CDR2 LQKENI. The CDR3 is CASSHRQVEDEAFF. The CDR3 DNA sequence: TGTGCCAGCTCACACCGACAGGTTGAGGATGAAGCTTTCTTT.